This T cell receptor beta chain was documented in a study of blood T cell repertoires in COVID-19. For the study at large: Some COVID-19 samples were acute and others convalescent; all came from the United States, Italy and Spain. Nucleic acid was either cDNA or gDNA, and it came from T cells, B-cell-depleted T cells, or PBMCs.

This CDR3 spans 13 amino acids. CDR1 MDHEN and CDR2 SYDVKM come from the germline V gene. Germline trimming cut 10 bases from V and 2 bases from J; bases unmatched to any gene: 6. Per the authors' pipeline: The assay estimated nucleated cells by amplifying reference gene primers. The repertoire was sequenced with immunoSEQ multiplex PCR; TCRdb's copy has only in-frame clones and lacks some. V and J calls and clone size are given by that table; D and trimming were obtained from the DNA. The table shows some 38,000 clones, with around four fifths occurring only once. The specimen sequenced was peripheral blood. The genes are TRBV28 and TRBJ2-3; 7 positions agree with TRBD2. This TCR was recovered from a man aged 50 to 60 with active COVID-19. The CDR3 nucleotides are TGTGCCACCTCACTAGCGTCCACAGATACGCAGTATTTT. Amino acid sequence: CATSLASTDTQYF.